A selection of T cell receptor beta chains follows, all from one sample in a study of PD-1 blockade in classical Hodgkin lymphoma. Generated by immunoSEQ multiplex PCR, the TCRdb table keeps only in-frame clones and is missing some. Among 25,000 to 35,000 clones listed, about 70% were seen once. The sequencing used peripheral blood mononuclear cells (PBMCs), collected before the second cycle of nivolumab. The source is a human donor with classical Hodgkin lymphoma. The CDR3 runs from the conserved cysteine through the conserved F or W. A D gene is named only where the DNA matches it firmly. Not every row has a clone size; where given, it reads once, few, many or a size class.

v_call,clone_size,d_call,j_call,cdr3_aa,cdr3_nt
TRBV5-4,-,TRBD1,TRBJ1-1,CASSLTGGINTEAFF,TGTGCCAGCAGCTTGACAGGGGGCATAAACACTGAAGCTTTCTTT
TRBV7-8,few,-,TRBJ1-2,CAIRSYYGYTF,TGTGCCATCAGGTCTTACTATGGCTACACCTTC
TRBV4-2,-,-,TRBJ1-2,CASSQDFQDGYGYTF,TGTGCCAGCAGCCAAGATTTCCAAGACGGCTATGGCTACACCTTC
TRBV7-9,-,-,TRBJ2-3,CASSLGDSVTDTQYF,TGTGCCAGCAGCTTAGGTGACAGTGTCACAGATACGCAGTATTTT
TRBV29-1,-,-,TRBJ1-1,CSVEGNMNTEAFF,TGCAGCGTTGAAGGAAACATGAACACTGAAGCTTTCTTT
TRBV29-1,-,TRBD1,TRBJ1-1,CSVTLVGTGEAFF,TGCAGCGTTACCCTAGTCGGGACAGGTGAAGCTTTCTTT
TRBV28,-,-,TRBJ2-7,CASTLGRINEQYF,TGTGCCAGCACTTTGGGCAGAATAAACGAGCAGTACTTC
TRBV2,few,-,TRBJ2-1,CASRRDTVGSEQFF,TGTGCCAGCAGAAGGGACACAGTAGGGAGTGAGCAGTTCTTC
TRBV7-8,-,-,TRBJ1-3,CASSPRTAGNTIYF,TGTGCCAGCAGCCCCAGGACAGCTGGAAACACCATATATTTT
TRBV11-2,-,TRBD1,TRBJ1-2,CASSLGQGVNISYTF,TGTGCCAGCAGCTTAGGCCAGGGGGTGAATATTAGCTACACCTTC
TRBV11-2,once,-,TRBJ2-3,CASSLAGTDTQYF,TGTGCCAGCAGCTTAGCGGGCACAGATACGCAGTATTTT
TRBV19,few,-,TRBJ1-1,CASSIGTNTEAFF,TGTGCCAGTAGTATAGGGACAAACACTGAAGCTTTCTTT
TRBV30,-,-,TRBJ1-1,CAWSKGSNTEAFF,TGTGCCTGGAGTAAGGGGTCGAACACTGAAGCTTTCTTT